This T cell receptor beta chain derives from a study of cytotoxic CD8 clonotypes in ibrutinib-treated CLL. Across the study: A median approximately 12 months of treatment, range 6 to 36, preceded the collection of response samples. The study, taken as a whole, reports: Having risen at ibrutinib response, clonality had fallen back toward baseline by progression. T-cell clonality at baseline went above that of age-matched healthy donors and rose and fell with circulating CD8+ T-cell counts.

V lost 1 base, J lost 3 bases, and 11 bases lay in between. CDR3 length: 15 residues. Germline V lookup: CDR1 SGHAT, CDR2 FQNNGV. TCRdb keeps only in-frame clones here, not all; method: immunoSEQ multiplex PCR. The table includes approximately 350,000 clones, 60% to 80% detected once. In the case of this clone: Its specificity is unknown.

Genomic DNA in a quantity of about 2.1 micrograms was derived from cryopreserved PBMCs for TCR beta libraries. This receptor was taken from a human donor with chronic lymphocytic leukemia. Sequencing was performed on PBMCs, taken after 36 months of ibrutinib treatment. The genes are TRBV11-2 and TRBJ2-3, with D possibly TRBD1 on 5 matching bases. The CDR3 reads CASSLVGSGTDTQYF. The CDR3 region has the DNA TGTGCCAGCAGCTTAGTCGGGTCAGGGACAGATACGCAGTATTTT.